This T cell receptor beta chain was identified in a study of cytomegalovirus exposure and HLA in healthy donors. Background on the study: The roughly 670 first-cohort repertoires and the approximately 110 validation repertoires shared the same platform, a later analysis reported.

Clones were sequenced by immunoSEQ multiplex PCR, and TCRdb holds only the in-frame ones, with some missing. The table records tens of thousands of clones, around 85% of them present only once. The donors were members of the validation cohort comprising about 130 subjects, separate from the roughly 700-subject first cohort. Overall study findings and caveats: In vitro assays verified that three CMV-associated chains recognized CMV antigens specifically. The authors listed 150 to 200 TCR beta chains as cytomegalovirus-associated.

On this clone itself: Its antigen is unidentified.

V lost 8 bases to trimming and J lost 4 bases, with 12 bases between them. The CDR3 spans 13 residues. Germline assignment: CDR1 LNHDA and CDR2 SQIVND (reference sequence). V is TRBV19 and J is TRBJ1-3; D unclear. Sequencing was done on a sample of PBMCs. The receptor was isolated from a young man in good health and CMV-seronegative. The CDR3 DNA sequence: TGTGCCAGTGTTGCGGGATCCGGAAACACCATATATTTT. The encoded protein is CASVAGSGNTIYF.